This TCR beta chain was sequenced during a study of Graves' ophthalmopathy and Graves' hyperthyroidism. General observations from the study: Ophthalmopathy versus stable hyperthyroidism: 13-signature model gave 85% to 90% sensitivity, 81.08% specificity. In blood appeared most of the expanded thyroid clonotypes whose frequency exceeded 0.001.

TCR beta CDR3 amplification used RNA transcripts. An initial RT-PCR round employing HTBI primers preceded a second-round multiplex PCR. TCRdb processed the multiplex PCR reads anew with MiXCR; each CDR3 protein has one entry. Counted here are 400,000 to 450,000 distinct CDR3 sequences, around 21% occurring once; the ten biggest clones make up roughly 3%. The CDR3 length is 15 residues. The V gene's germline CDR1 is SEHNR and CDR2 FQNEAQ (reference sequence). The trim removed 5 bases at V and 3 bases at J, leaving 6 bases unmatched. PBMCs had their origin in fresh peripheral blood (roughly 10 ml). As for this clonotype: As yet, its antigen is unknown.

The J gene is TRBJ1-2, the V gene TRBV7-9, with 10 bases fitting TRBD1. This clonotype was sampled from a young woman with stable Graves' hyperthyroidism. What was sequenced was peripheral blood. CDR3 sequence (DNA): TGTGCCAGCAGCCTAGGGACAGGGGCCCACTATGGCTACACCTTC. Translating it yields CASSLGTGAHYGYTF.